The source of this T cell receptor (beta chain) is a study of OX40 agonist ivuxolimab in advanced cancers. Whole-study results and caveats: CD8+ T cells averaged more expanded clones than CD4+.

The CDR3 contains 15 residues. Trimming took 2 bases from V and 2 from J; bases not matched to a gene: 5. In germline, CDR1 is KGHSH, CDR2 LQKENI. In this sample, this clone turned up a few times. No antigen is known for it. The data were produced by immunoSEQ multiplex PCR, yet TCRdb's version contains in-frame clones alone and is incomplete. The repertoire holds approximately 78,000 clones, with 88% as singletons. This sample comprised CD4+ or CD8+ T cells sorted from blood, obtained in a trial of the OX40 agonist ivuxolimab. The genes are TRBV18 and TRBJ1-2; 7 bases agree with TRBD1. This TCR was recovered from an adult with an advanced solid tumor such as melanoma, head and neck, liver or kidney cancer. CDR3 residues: CASSPGTVTNYGYTF. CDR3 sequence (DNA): TGTGCCAGCTCACCAGGGACAGTCACCAACTATGGCTACACCTTC.